This TCR beta chain was obtained from a study of Graves' ophthalmopathy and Graves' hyperthyroidism. This clonotype was recorded many times. The hyperthyroidism patients, aged 18 to 65, had been newly diagnosed, with under 2 months' duration. Researchers took RNA transcripts and amplified TCR beta CDR3 regions from them. Scientists carried out first-round RT-PCR using HTBI primers and then a second-round multiplex PCR. In TCRdb, the multiplex PCR reads were re-called with MiXCR into one record per CDR3 protein. Of about 1.1 million distinct CDR3 sequences in the sample, about 40% were seen once. The CDR3 extends over 13 amino acids. V lost 4 bases and J 1 base, leaving 8 bases between the germline ends. Germline CDR1 is LNHNV and CDR2 is YYDKDF (reference sequence).

Sequencing used peripheral blood or thyroid tissue (not recorded which). This chain links TRBV15 with TRBJ2-7; D unclear. This sequence originates from an adult man with Graves' hyperthyroidism. The DNA for the CDR3 is TGTGCCACCAGCAAGGGCTTATCCTACGAGCAGTACTTC. This codes for CATSKGLSYEQYF.